Presented here are 24 T cell receptor beta chains from one specimen sequenced in a study of lymphopenia after photon versus proton radiotherapy. TCRdb's table, derived via immunoSEQ multiplex PCR, lists solely in-frame clones and lacks some. The sample shows 50,000 or so clones, more than 85% of them seen only once. The sequenced sample was peripheral blood, obtained from a patient treated with photon-based radiotherapy. These receptors were collected from a woman in her forties with cholangiocarcinoma.

This chain's CDR3 is CASSPGGIRLGYTF. CDR3 nucleotides: TGTGCCAGCAGTCCCGGCGGGATTCGCCTCGGCTACACCTTC. The chain uses TRBV27 and TRBJ1-2, with D hard to call. There are 14 residues in the CDR3. V gave up 5 bases and J gave up 8 bases, with 18 bases separating them. The germline gives CDR1 MNHEY, CDR2 SMNVEV (reference sequence).

Worth noting for this clone: Sequence at one end of the junction differs from germline and may be a read error. The rearrangement uses TRBV5-5 and TRBJ2-7, with 10 bases identical to TRBD2. CDR3 length: 14 residues. Looked up from germline, CDR1 is SGHKS and CDR2 is YYEKEE (reference sequence). The CDR3 nucleotides are TGTGCCAGCAGCGCCGGGACTAGCGCCGTCACGCTACACTTC. It codes for CASSAGTSAVTLHF.

The chain links TRBV30 to TRBJ1-4; no definite D call. Looked up from germline, CDR1 is GTSNPN and CDR2 is SVGIG (reference sequence). The CDR3 contains 16 residues. The V and J ends lost 0 bases and 2 bases respectively, with 13 bases between them. The CDR3, as DNA: TGTGCCTGGAGTGTACCCAGGCCCTCCACTAATGAAAAACTGTTTTTT. Its translation is CAWSVPRPSTNEKLFF. Using reference TRBV30 and TRBJ1-4 for the parts outside the CDR3, the full variable domain is SQTIHQWPATLVQPVGSPLSLECTVEGTSNPNLYWYRQAAGRGLQLLFYSVGIGQISSEVPQNLSASRPQDRQFILSSKKLLLSDSGFYLCAWSVPRPSTNEKLFFGSGTQLSVL.

This chain uses TRBV5-8 with TRBJ2-3, with D tentatively TRBD1 or TRBD2 (6 bases each). The germline gives CDR1 SGHTS, CDR2 YDEGEE. CDR3 size: 16 residues. Trimming stripped 4 bases from V and 3 bases from J, with 18 bases between. Here the CDR3 reads CASSPGAGLWTDTQYF. The CDR3, as DNA: TGTGCCAGCAGCCCGGGGGCAGGATTATGGACAGATACGCAGTATTTT.

A single count supports this clone. The chain combines TRBV30 with TRBJ1-5; maybe TRBD1 (5 bases). V was cut by 5 bases and J by 1 base, with 9 bases left in between. This CDR3 has 13 residues. Germline lookup yields CDR1 GTSNPN and CDR2 SVGIG (reference sequence). The CDR3 DNA reads TGTGCCTGGGAGGGGAAGAGCAATCAGCCCCAGCATTTT. Translated: CAWEGKSNQPQHF.

This clone has a single count. Within the sample, other DNA sequences also encode this same CDR3. The CDR3 is CASSVGGGNYGYTF. For the CDR3, the DNA is TGTGCCAGCAGCGTCGGGGGAGGAAACTATGGCTACACCTTC. V is TRBV9 and J is TRBJ1-2; a weak D match, TRBD1 (5 bases). The V and J ends lost 2 bases and 2 bases respectively, with 10 bases between them. Germline V CDR1 and CDR2: SGDLS, YYNGEE. This CDR3 has 14 amino acids.

This chain joins TRBV9 and TRBJ2-7; TRBD2 matches at 10 bases. Germline V lookup: CDR1 SGDLS, CDR2 YYNGEE. V lost 3 bases to trimming and J lost 3 bases; unmatched junction nucleotides: 9. The CDR3 is 16 residues long. As DNA, the CDR3 is TGTGCCAGCAGCGCCTCGACTAGCGGGCAGATCTACGAGCAGTACTTC. This sequence encodes CASSASTSGQIYEQYF.

This sequence joins TRBV6-5 and TRBJ1-3; no clear D gene. Trimming cost V 5 bases and J 10 bases, with 12 bases left between them. This CDR3 comprises 12 residues. Germline lookup yields CDR1 MNHEY and CDR2 SVGAGI. This CDR3 reads CASSPDGKTIYF. The CDR3 DNA sequence: TGTGCCAGCAGTCCCGATGGGAAAACCATATATTTT.

The genes are TRBV14 and TRBJ2-1; tentatively, D is TRBD2 (5 bases). CDR3 length: 14 amino acids. V lost 8 bases, J lost 0 bases, and 11 bases lay in between. Germline-derived CDR1 and CDR2 are SGHDN and FVKESK. The CDR3 protein is CASQAVSSYNEQFF. CDR3 DNA: TGTGCCAGCCAAGCGGTGAGCTCCTACAATGAGCAGTTCTTC.

The gene calls are TRBV30 and TRBJ1-2; weak D call: TRBD1 (5 bases). The V and J ends lost 8 bases and 0 bases respectively, with 19 bases between them. CDR3 length: 15 residues. The germline V gene has CDR1 GTSNPN and CDR2 SVGIG (reference sequence). The CDR3 coding sequence is TGTGCCCACCGGACATCCCTACTTTCTAACTATGGCTACACCTTC. Translation gives CAHRTSLLSNYGYTF.

V gene TRBV19 combines with J gene TRBJ2-3; D possibly corresponds to TRBD2 (6 bases). The CDR3 sequence is 17 residues long. Germline CDR1 is LNHDA and CDR2 is SQIVND (reference sequence). Trimming shortened V by 3 bases and J by 2 bases, and 18 bases separated the two germline ends. Here the CDR3 reads CASSIRKLASSTDTQYF. CDR3 DNA: TGTGCCAGTAGTATCCGGAAACTAGCCTCCTCCACAGATACGCAGTATTTT.

Remarks on this clone: The CDR3 carries no conserved terminal phenylalanine or tryptophan, so it likely arises from a read error. The DNA is omitted, as the CDR3 cannot be located on it reliably, and the CDR3 follows TCRdb's listing. The chain joins TRBV5-5 to TRBJ2-7. Germline V gene sequence: CDR1 SGHKS, CDR2 YYEKEE (reference sequence). From its first to its last residue, the CDR3 has 9 amino acids. The CDR3 here is CASSPRESL.

The rearrangement uses TRBV30 and TRBJ2-1, with D maybe TRBD2 (6 bases). This CDR3 comprises 12 residues. Germline V gives CDR1 GTSNPN, CDR2 SVGIG (reference sequence). V was shortened by 1 base and J by 7 bases, with 8 bases between the two germline ends. The DNA for the CDR3 is TGTGCCTGGAGTGGCGGGGAAAATGAGCAGTTCTTC. Protein: CAWSGGENEQFF.

Regarding this clone: One end of the junction is discordant with germline, which a read error may explain. CDR3 sequence (DNA): TGTGCCAGCAGAGAAGAGGGGACAGGGGTTTACGAGCAGTACTTC. The encoded protein is CASREEGTGVYEQYF. This rearrangement joins TRBV6-1 to TRBJ2-7, with 10 bases aligning to TRBD1. The germline V gene encodes CDR1 MNHNS and CDR2 SASEGT. This CDR3 is built from 15 residues.

This clone has just one count. This sequence joins TRBV5-6 and TRBJ1-1, with D possibly matching TRBD1 (6 bases). Germline V gene data show CDR1 as SGHDT and CDR2 as YYEEEE. Trimming cost V 0 bases and J 4 bases, with 7 bases left between them. The CDR3 consists of 13 residues. CDR3 loop: CASSLGRGTEAFF. CDR3 in DNA: TGTGCCAGCAGCTTGGGCAGGGGCACTGAAGCTTTCTTT.

This clone is a singleton in its sample. The rearrangement joins TRBV6-5 to TRBJ2-1; a possible D gene is TRBD1 (6 bases). The length of the CDR3 is 15 residues. Trimming removed 6 bases from V and 0 bases from J, with 12 bases in between. Germline V lookup: CDR1 MNHEY, CDR2 SVGAGI. The CDR3 loop reads CASSLRDNSYNEQFF. CDR3 DNA: TGTGCCAGCAGCCTCCGGGACAACTCCTACAATGAGCAGTTCTTC.

The CDR3 DNA is TGTGCCAGCAGCTTGATGGGCGATTTGCCAGGGCCTGGGGATACGCAGTATTTT. Translating it yields CASSLMGDLPGPGDTQYF. The chain recombines TRBV5-6 with TRBJ2-3, with D maybe TRBD1 (5 bases). The CDR3 runs 18 residues. Germline values: CDR1 SGHDT, CDR2 YYEEEE. Trimming removed 1 base from V and 6 bases from J, with 24 bases in between. Together with reference TRBV5-6 and TRBJ2-3, the CDR3 gives the full variable domain: DAGVTQSPTHLIKTRGQQVTLRCSPKSGHDTVSWYQQALGQGPQFIFQYYEEEERQRGNFPDRFSGHQFPNYSSELNVNALLLGDSALYLCASSLMGDLPGPGDTQYFGPGTRLTVL.

This chain joins TRBV28 and TRBJ1-2, with D perhaps matching TRBD1 (5 bases). The CDR3 spans 14 residues. Germline values: CDR1 MDHEN, CDR2 SYDVKM. Between the trimmed V and J ends, which lost 3 bases and 7 bases, there was a span of 15 bases. In DNA form, the CDR3 reads TGTGCCAGCAGTTTTCGTAGCAGGGACTCTGGCTACACCTTC. Its translation: CASSFRSRDSGYTF.

V and J are TRBV9 and TRBJ2-3; 8 bases align to TRBD2. The ends lost 0 bases at V and 6 bases at J; junction bases unmatched: 6. The CDR3 sequence is 15 residues long. In germline, CDR1 is SGDLS, CDR2 YYNGEE. The DNA of the CDR3 is TGTGCCAGCAGCGTAGTTGCGGGAGGTCTGGATACGCAGTATTTT. Protein sequence: CASSVVAGGLDTQYF.

V usage is TRBV5-1 and J usage is TRBJ2-3; D not certain. CDR3 length: 11 amino acids. Germline loops: CDR1 SGHRS, CDR2 YFSETQ. Trimming cost V 2 bases and J 7 bases, with 5 bases left between them. The CDR3 bases are TGCGCCAGCAGCTTTTCCAATACGCAGTATTTT. It codes for CASSFSNTQYF. The full variable domain, in which reference TRBV5-1 and TRBJ2-3 provide the parts outside the CDR3, is KAGVTQTPRYLIKTRGQQVTLSCSPISGHRSVSWYQQTPGQGLQFLFEYFSETQRNKGNFPGRFSGRQFSNSRSEMNVSTLELGDSALYLCASSFSNTQYFGPGTRLTVL.

The chain combines TRBV7-9 with TRBJ1-3; a possible D gene is TRBD1 (6 bases). Germline-derived CDR1 and CDR2 are SEHNR and FQNEAQ (reference sequence). Trimming shortened V by 3 bases and J by 4 bases, and 13 bases separated the two germline ends. The CDR3 is made up of 15 amino acids. CDR3 bases: TGTGCCAGCAGCTTCGCTACAGGGTCCGGAAACACCATATATTTT. It translates to CASSFATGSGNTIYF.

The CDR3 region is CASSLEGALYTEAFF. The CDR3 DNA sequence: TGCGCCAGCAGCTTGGAGGGGGCCTTGTACACTGAAGCTTTCTTT. The V gene is TRBV5-1, the J gene TRBJ1-1; 7 nucleotides match TRBD1. There are 15 residues in the CDR3. The V and J ends lost 0 bases and 3 bases, in that order; junction bases with no gene match: 5. The germline V gene encodes CDR1 SGHRS and CDR2 YFSETQ.

The V call is TRBV5-1, the J call TRBJ1-2; D is possibly TRBD1 (5 bases). This CDR3 is built from 15 residues. The V end was cut by 0 bases, the J end by 6 bases, with 15 bases between. Germline V CDR1 and CDR2: SGHRS, YFSETQ. CDR3: CASSLVVGERDGYTF. The CDR3 DNA sequence: TGCGCCAGCAGCTTGGTGGTAGGGGAGCGTGATGGCTACACCTTC.

This clone occurred a few times. V usage is TRBV29-1 and J usage is TRBJ1-1, with D possibly matching TRBD1 (6 bases). Germline V gene sequence: CDR1 SQVTM, CDR2 ANQGSEA. The V and J ends lost 3 bases and 1 base respectively, with 15 bases between them. This CDR3 region has 15 residues. CDR3: CSVEANDRWNTEAFF. The DNA of the CDR3 is TGCAGCGTTGAGGCTAACGACAGGTGGAACACTGAAGCTTTCTTT.